Listed below are T cell receptor beta chains from one sample, sequenced in a study of blood T cell repertoires in COVID-19. Assay used: immunoSEQ multiplex PCR; TCRdb lists only in-frame clones, some missing. The table records under 150,000 clones, about four fifths of them present only once. The sequenced sample was peripheral blood. The receptors shown here come from a woman older than 75 with acute or convalescent COVID-19. Each CDR3 is given with its conserved first and last residue. A D gene is named only where the DNA matches it firmly. Some rows mark clone size as missing; the rest say once, few, many or name a class of expanded clone.

D gene	J gene	clone size	V gene	CDR3 protein	CDR3 DNA
-	TRBJ2-3	-	TRBV6-6	CASSYSSGDTQYF	TGTGCCAGCAGTTACTCGAGCGGGGATACGCAGTATTTT
-	TRBJ1-1	-	TRBV6-2/TRBV6-3	CASSYFLKYRGLTEAFF	TGTGCCAGCAGTTACTTTCTTAAGTATAGGGGCCTTACTGAAGCTTTCTTT
TRBD2	TRBJ2-3	-	TRBV5-1	CASSLGVAGAYTDTQYF	TGCGCCAGCAGCCTGGGAGTAGCGGGAGCGTACACAGATACGCAGTATTTT
TRBD2	TRBJ2-3	-	TRBV5-1	CASSLAASGGEDTQYF	TGCGCCAGCAGCTTGGCCGCTAGCGGGGGGGAGGATACGCAGTATTTT
-	TRBJ1-5	-	TRBV24-1	CATGGAAENQPQHF	TGTGCCACTGGGGGGGCAGCTGAAAATCAGCCCCAGCATTTT
-	TRBJ1-1	-	TRBV30	CAWSKLEGTEAFF	TGTGCCTGGAGTAAACTAGAGGGAACTGAAGCTTTCTTT
-	TRBJ2-3	-	TRBV9	CASSVEGGSTDTQYF	TGTGCCAGCAGCGTAGAGGGGGGGAGCACAGATACGCAGTATTTT
TRBD1	TRBJ1-6	-	TRBV6-1	CASSENRGSPLHF	TGTGCCAGCAGTGAGAACAGGGGGTCACCCCTCCACTTT
-	TRBJ1-3	many	TRBV7-2	CASSFVMSSGNTIYF	TGTGCCAGCAGCTTCGTTATGAGCTCTGGAAACACCATATATTTT
-	TRBJ2-2	-	TRBV29-1	CSVDRPTGELFF	TGCAGCGTTGACAGGCCCACCGGGGAGCTGTTTTTT
TRBD2	TRBJ2-1	-	TRBV7-3	CASSLRAGGEKQFF	TGTGCCAGCAGCTTAAGGGCGGGGGGCGAAAAGCAGTTCTTC